Listed here are 29 T cell receptor beta chains from one sample, sequenced in a study of cytomegalovirus exposure and HLA in healthy donors. Primers for the PCR totalled 60 Vbeta and 13 Jbeta. Using immunoSEQ multiplex PCR, the repertoire was profiled, and TCRdb retains in-frame clones only, with some absent. The sample lists roughly 130,000 clones; about 79% were seen once. The sample comprised PBMCs. These receptors all come from a man aged 50 to 59 in good health and CMV-seronegative.

Written as DNA, the CDR3 is TGTGCCTGGAGTGCCGACAGCAAGCAGTTCTTC. This encodes CAWSADSKQFF. This chain uses TRBV30 with TRBJ2-1, with D possibly being TRBD1 (5 bases). CDR3 length equals 11 residues. CDR1 and CDR2 from the germline V gene are GTSNPN and SVGIG (reference sequence). V lost 1 base to trimming and J lost 11 bases, with 9 bases between them.

The chain recombines TRBV18 with TRBJ1-6; TRBD1 aligns across 7 bases. This CDR3 has 15 residues. Looked up from germline, CDR1 is KGHSH and CDR2 is LQKENI. Trimming cost V 5 bases and J 5 bases; bases outside gene matches: 6. The CDR3 here is CASSVQGMDNSPLHF. Written as DNA, the CDR3 is TGTGCCAGCTCAGTACAGGGGATGGATAATTCACCCCTCCACTTT.

This chain connects TRBV6-5 to TRBJ2-5; possibly TRBD2 for D (6 bases). The CDR3 extends over 12 amino acids. Germline V lookup: CDR1 MNHEY, CDR2 SVGAGI. V shed 7 bases and J shed 5 bases, with 11 bases lying between them. This CDR3 is CASKTSAETQYF. The DNA of the CDR3 is TGTGCCAGCAAGACTAGTGCGGAGACCCAGTACTTC.

The V call is TRBV5-1, the J call TRBJ2-5, with unresolved D. V lost 2 bases and J 5 bases, leaving 10 bases between the germline ends. CDR3 length: 13 amino acids. Germline loops: CDR1 SGHRS, CDR2 YFSETQ. The CDR3 coding sequence is TGCGCCAGCAGCTTTGGCGGCCCGGAGACCCAGTACTTC. Encoded protein: CASSFGGPETQYF.

The gene calls are TRBV29-1 and TRBJ2-3; D gene uncertain. Germline CDR1 SQVTM, CDR2 ANQGSEA. This CDR3 has 13 residues. V lost 0 bases to trimming and J lost 4 bases, with 8 bases between them. CDR3 amino acids: CSVEEMAADTQYF. The CDR3, as DNA: TGCAGCGTTGAAGAAATGGCTGCAGATACGCAGTATTTT.

The J gene is TRBJ1-1, the V gene TRBV12-1. TRBV12-1 is designated a pseudogene. This CDR3 comprises 17 residues. CDR3 in DNA: TGTGCCAGCAGCTTTAACCTTCGTACGGGAGGGAACACTGAAGCTTTCTTT. Encoded protein: CASSFNLRTGGNTEAFF.

On this clone: At one end the junction does not follow the germline gene, possibly because of a read error. The CDR3 bases are TGTGCTAGCAGCTTAGGTCCGTCCGTCGGGGAGCTGTTTTTT. It translates to CASSLGPSVGELFF. The chain combines TRBV7-7 with TRBJ2-2; D ambiguous. This CDR3 spans 14 amino acids. In germline, CDR1 is SSHAT, CDR2 FNYEAQ (reference sequence).

This clone was seen a few times. The gene calls are TRBV7-3 and TRBJ2-7; 8 bases are shared with TRBD2. The CDR3 contains 14 residues. V shed 5 bases, J shed 0 bases, and the junction held 3 bases outside the gene matches. The germline V gene encodes CDR1 SGHTA and CDR2 FQGTGA. The CDR3 loop is CASSLAGYSYEQYF. The CDR3 DNA follows: TGTGCCAGCAGCCTAGCGGGTTACTCCTACGAGCAGTACTTC.

This clone was observed a single time. V is TRBV5-4 and J is TRBJ2-7, with D unclear. Germline CDR1 SGHNT, CDR2 YYREEE (reference sequence). The CDR3 runs to 14 residues. The V gene lost 2 bases and the J gene lost 0 bases, with 9 bases spanning the gap. The CDR3: CASSFYSSSYEQYF. As DNA, the CDR3 is TGTGCCAGCAGCTTTTACTCCTCCTCCTACGAGCAGTACTTC. Based on the CDR3 plus reference TRBV5-4 and TRBJ2-7, the full variable domain is ETGVTQSPTHLIKTRGQQVTLRCSSQSGHNTVSWYQQALGQGPQFIFQYYREEENGRGNFPPRFSGLQFPNYSSELNVNALELDDSALYLCASSFYSSSYEQYFGPGTRLTVT.

The chain has TRBV9 and TRBJ1-3; no clear D. With 0 bases removed from V and 0 bases from J, the gap between germline ends came to 10 bases. This CDR3 contains 16 residues. The germline V gene has CDR1 SGDLS and CDR2 YYNGEE. The CDR3 DNA sequence: TGTGCCAGCAGCGTAGGGCAGTCGTACTCTGGAAACACCATATATTTT. Its translation: CASSVGQSYSGNTIYF.

The chain is built from TRBV7-9 and TRBJ2-3, with D possibly being TRBD2 (5 bases). Germline CDR1 reads SEHNR; CDR2 reads FQNEAQ (reference sequence). The CDR3 totals 15 residues. Trimming cost V 5 bases and J 1 base, with 13 bases left between them. The CDR3 protein is CASSPSLGGTDTQYF. The CDR3 region has the DNA TGTGCCAGCAGCCCTAGCCTGGGTGGCACAGATACGCAGTATTTT.

The rearrangement joins TRBV6-6 to TRBJ1-1, with 7 bases that match TRBD1. Germline V gives CDR1 MNHNY, CDR2 SVGAGI (reference sequence). The CDR3 runs 14 residues. V lost 3 bases, J lost 1 base, and 2 bases stayed unmatched. The CDR3 here is CASSYRTGNTEAFF. In nucleotides, the CDR3 is TGTGCCAGCAGTTATAGGACAGGGAACACTGAAGCTTTCTTT.

A few counts support this clone. The J gene is TRBJ1-3, the V gene TRBV5-6, with unresolved D. CDR1 and CDR2 from the germline V gene are SGHDT and YYEEEE. CDR3 length: 15 residues. Trimming removed 5 bases at V and 0 bases at J, with 12 bases between. The CDR3 protein is CASRGLGDSGNTIYF. For the CDR3, the DNA is TGTGCCAGCAGAGGTTTGGGAGACTCTGGAAACACCATATATTTT. The full variable domain, in which reference TRBV5-6 and TRBJ1-3 provide the parts outside the CDR3, is DAGVTQSPTHLIKTRGQQVTLRCSPKSGHDTVSWYQQALGQGPQFIFQYYEEEERQRGNFPDRFSGHQFPNYSSELNVNALLLGDSALYLCASRGLGDSGNTIYFGEGSWLTVV.

The CDR3 reads CASSWDRDNLLEQYF. In nucleotides, the CDR3 is TGTGCCAGCAGCTGGGACCGGGACAACCTCCTCGAGCAGTACTTC. The chain links TRBV5-6 to TRBJ2-7; possibly TRBD1 for D (6 bases). This CDR3 is built from 15 residues. V lost 3 bases and J 6 bases, leaving 19 bases between the germline ends. From germline, CDR1 is SGHDT and CDR2 YYEEEE.

The chain uses TRBV5-4 and TRBJ1-1; D possibly corresponds to TRBD1 (6 bases). This CDR3 contains 15 residues. CDR1 is SGHNT, CDR2 YYREEE, per germline (reference sequence). The germline V and J ends were trimmed by 0 bases and 0 bases, with 9 bases remaining between them. For the CDR3, the DNA is TGTGCCAGCAGCTTGGGCGGACAGATGAACACTGAAGCTTTCTTT. It specifies CASSLGGQMNTEAFF.

This clone was observed a handful of times. This chain uses TRBV18 with TRBJ1-1; TRBD1 matches at 7 bases. The CDR3 has 14 amino acids. V lost 6 bases to trimming and J lost 0 bases; unmatched junction nucleotides: 4. CDR1 is KGHSH, CDR2 LQKENI, per germline. In DNA form, the CDR3 reads TGTGCCAGCTCTCGGGACAGCATGAACACTGAAGCTTTCTTT. Translation gives CASSRDSMNTEAFF. Complete variable domain (other parts from reference TRBV18 and TRBJ1-1): NAGVMQNPRHLVRRRGQEARLRCSPMKGHSHVYWYRQLPEEGLKFMVYLQKENIIDESGMPKERFSAEFPKEGPSILRIQQVVRGDSAAYFCASSRDSMNTEAFFGQGTRLTVV.

This chain connects TRBV11-2 to TRBJ2-7; the D is unclear. The ends were cut back, 3 bases at V and 0 bases at J, with 6 bases in the middle. Germline V gives CDR1 SGHAT, CDR2 FQNNGV. The CDR3 length is 13 residues. CDR3 residues: CASSFADSYEQYF. CDR3 nucleotides: TGTGCCAGCAGCTTTGCAGACTCCTACGAGCAGTACTTC.

The chain joins TRBV9 to TRBJ1-1; no definite D call. Between the trimmed V and J ends, which lost 3 bases and 8 bases, there was a span of 14 bases. CDR1 and CDR2 from the germline V gene are SGDLS and YYNGEE. The CDR3 has 13 residues. CDR3 DNA sequence: TGTGCCAGCAGCGGAAACAGTTTCCACGAAGCTTTCTTT. Encoded protein: CASSGNSFHEAFF.

This sequence joins TRBV29-1 and TRBJ1-4; 8 bases line up with TRBD1. Germline CDR1 and CDR2: SQVTM and ANQGSEA. The CDR3 extends over 13 amino acids. V lost 8 bases and J lost 4; bases outside the gene matches: 6. CDR3 residues: CSLMTGVNEKLFF. The CDR3 DNA sequence: TGCAGCTTAATGACAGGGGTTAATGAAAAACTGTTTTTT. Variable domain in full (rest from reference TRBV29-1 and TRBJ1-4): SAVISQKPSRDICQRGTSLTIQCQVDSQVTMMFWYRQQPGQSLTLIATANQGSEATYESGFVIDKFPISRPNLTFSTLTVSNMSPEDSSIYLCSLMTGVNEKLFFGSGTQLSVL.

The chain uses TRBV5-1 and TRBJ2-3; D unresolved. Germline-derived CDR1 and CDR2 are SGHRS and YFSETQ. Deletions cut 2 bases from V and 3 bases from J, with 10 bases between. This CDR3 has 14 residues. Here the CDR3 reads CASSFERPTDTQYF. The CDR3 DNA reads as TGCGCCAGCAGCTTCGAGCGACCGACAGATACGCAGTATTTT.

The rearrangement joins TRBV6-5 to TRBJ2-7, with D maybe TRBD1 (5 bases). V gave up 2 bases and J gave up 3 bases, with 14 bases separating them. Per germline, CDR1 MNHEY and CDR2 SVGAGI. CDR3 length equals 15 residues. CDR3 loop: CASSYVQGEIYEQYF. In nucleotides, the CDR3 is TGTGCCAGCAGTTACGTGCAGGGCGAAATCTACGAGCAGTACTTC.

The J gene is TRBJ2-5, the V gene TRBV5-1, with D perhaps matching TRBD1 (6 bases). The J call may be faulty, since TRBJ2-7 better matches the DNA end. The CDR3 is 14 residues long. The germline CDR1 and CDR2 sequences are SGHRS and YFSETQ. The CDR3: CASSLATGSYEQYF. CDR3 sequence (DNA): TGCGCCAGCAGCTTGGCCACAGGGTCCTACGAGCAGTACTTC.

This chain joins TRBV9 and TRBJ1-6; 7 positions agree with TRBD1. The length of the CDR3 is 15 residues. Germline CDR1 SGDLS, CDR2 YYNGEE. After removal of 1 base from V and 6 bases from J, the junction contained 4 bases not matched to a gene. The CDR3 bases are TGTGCCAGCAGCGTATCGGCAGGGGGTAATTCACCCCTCCACTTT. It codes for CASSVSAGGNSPLHF.

This chain links TRBV5-6 with TRBJ2-7; unclear D gene. The CDR3 is made up of 14 amino acids. The V end lost 4 bases, the J end lost 3 bases, and 14 bases lay between the germline ends. CDR1 is SGHDT and CDR2 is YYEEEE in the germline V gene. The CDR3 DNA reads TGTGCCAGCAGCCCAATGGGCCAGATCTACGAGCAGTACTTC. Encoded protein: CASSPMGQIYEQYF. Supplemented by reference TRBV5-6 and TRBJ2-7, the full variable domain reads DAGVTQSPTHLIKTRGQQVTLRCSPKSGHDTVSWYQQALGQGPQFIFQYYEEEERQRGNFPDRFSGHQFPNYSSELNVNALLLGDSALYLCASSPMGQIYEQYFGPGTRLTVT.

This rearrangement joins TRBV19 to TRBJ2-7, with TRBD1 matching over 9 bases. The J segment lost 6 bases and the V segment lost 3 bases, leaving 6 bases of the junction unmatched. The CDR3 extends over 14 amino acids. The germline V gene has CDR1 LNHDA and CDR2 SQIVND (reference sequence). CDR3 sequence (DNA): TGTGCCAGTAGTATCCGAGACAGGGGGGCCGAGCAGTACTTC. As protein: CASSIRDRGAEQYF.

To note about this clone: This sample also contains other DNA sequences that code for the same CDR3. This chain uses TRBV5-1 with TRBJ1-2, with 7 bases aligning to TRBD1. Trimming at V came to 0 bases and at J to 2 bases, leaving 10 bases not matched to a gene. CDR1 and CDR2 from the germline V gene are SGHRS and YFSETQ. The CDR3 has 17 residues. The CDR3 protein is CASSLEGTALGNYGYTF. The CDR3 region has the DNA TGCGCCAGCAGCTTGGAAGGGACAGCTCTCGGAAACTATGGCTACACCTTC.

This clone was seen just once. The junction departs from germline at one end; a sequencing error may be responsible. The chain is built from TRBV7-7 and TRBJ2-5; possibly TRBD2 for D (6 bases). The V gene's germline CDR1 is SSHAT and CDR2 FNYEAQ (reference sequence). This CDR3 region has 17 residues. This CDR3 is CASSPTSSRDYQETQYF. CDR3 DNA: TGTGCTAGCAGCCCCACGTCGAGTCGGGACTACCAAGAGACCCAGTACTTC.

The rearrangement links TRBV6-1 to TRBJ2-1, with D perhaps TRBD1 (6 bases). The CDR3 consists of 16 residues. Deletions cut 4 bases from V and 0 bases from J, with 13 bases between. In germline, CDR1 is MNHNS, CDR2 SASEGT. The CDR3 sequence is CASSGYRESSYNEQFF. The CDR3 nucleotides are TGTGCCAGCAGTGGCTACAGGGAAAGCTCCTACAATGAGCAGTTCTTC.

This chain connects TRBV7-9 to TRBJ2-3; D gene uncertain. The CDR3 runs 12 residues. V lost 7 bases and J 0 bases, leaving 5 bases between the germline ends. CDR1 is SEHNR, CDR2 FQNEAQ, per germline (reference sequence). This chain's CDR3 is CASTQSTDTQYF. In nucleotides, the CDR3 is TGTGCCAGCACGCAGAGCACAGATACGCAGTATTTT.